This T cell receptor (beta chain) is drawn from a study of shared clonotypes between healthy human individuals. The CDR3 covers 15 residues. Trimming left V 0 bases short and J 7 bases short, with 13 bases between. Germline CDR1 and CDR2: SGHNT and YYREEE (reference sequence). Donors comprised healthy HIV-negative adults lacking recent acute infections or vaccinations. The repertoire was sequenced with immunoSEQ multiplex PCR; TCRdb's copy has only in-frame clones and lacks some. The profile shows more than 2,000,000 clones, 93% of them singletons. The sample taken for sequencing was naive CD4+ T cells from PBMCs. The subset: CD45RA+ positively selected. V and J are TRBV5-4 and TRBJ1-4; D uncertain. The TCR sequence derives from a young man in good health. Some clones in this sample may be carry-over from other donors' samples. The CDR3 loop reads CASSLEPQRGEKLFF. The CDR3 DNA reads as TGTGCCAGCAGCTTGGAACCACAGCGGGGTGAAAAACTGTTTTTT.